This T cell receptor (beta chain) was captured in a study of T cells in localized non-small cell lung cancer. Comment on this clone: The target antigen is unknown.

The ends were cut back, 7 bases at V and 4 bases at J, with 11 bases in the middle. CDR1 is LNHDA and CDR2 is SQIVND in the germline V gene (reference sequence). The CDR3 consists of 13 residues. General study points: Tumor showed lower T cell clonality than uninvolved adjacent lung, where it was highest. Because sequencing included only one region (of the tumor), heterogeneity remains possible. Patients showing higher blood T cell density tended to see longer overall survival.

Some clones are missing from TCRdb's copy, which holds only in-frame ones; the method was immunoSEQ multiplex PCR. The data hold around 1,800 clones, with roughly 40% observed a single time. The chain uses TRBV19 and TRBJ1-5, with D perhaps matching TRBD1 (5 bases). This clonotype was sampled from a male donor at least 60 years old with stage II lung adenocarcinoma. Sequencing used lung tumor tissue, obtained before any cancer treatment. This chain's CDR3 is CASNTGSNQPQHF. The CDR3 DNA sequence: TGTGCCAGTAATACAGGATCAAATCAGCCCCAGCATTTT. The variable domain in full, completed from reference TRBV19 and TRBJ1-5, reads DGGITQSPKYLFRKEGQNVTLSCEQNLNHDAMYWYRQDPGQGLRLIYYSQIVNDFQKGDIAEGYSVSREKKESFPLTVTSAQKNPTAFYLCASNTGSNQPQHFGDGTRLSIL.